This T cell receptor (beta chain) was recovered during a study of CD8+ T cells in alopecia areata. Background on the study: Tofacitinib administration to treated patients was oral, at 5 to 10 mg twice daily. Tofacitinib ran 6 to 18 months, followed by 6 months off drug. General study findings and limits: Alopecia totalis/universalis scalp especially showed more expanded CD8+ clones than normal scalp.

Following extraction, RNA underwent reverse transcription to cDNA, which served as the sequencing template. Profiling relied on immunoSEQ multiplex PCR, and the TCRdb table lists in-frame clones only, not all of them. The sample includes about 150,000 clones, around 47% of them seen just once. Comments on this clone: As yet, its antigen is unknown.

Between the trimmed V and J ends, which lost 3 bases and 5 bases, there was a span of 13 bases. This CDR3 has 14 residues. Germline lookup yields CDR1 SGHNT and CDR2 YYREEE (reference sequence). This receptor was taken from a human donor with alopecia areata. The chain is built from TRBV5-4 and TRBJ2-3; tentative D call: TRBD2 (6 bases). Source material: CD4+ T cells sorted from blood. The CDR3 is CASSSVPGVDTQYF. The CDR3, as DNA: TGTGCCAGCAGCTCGGTCCCGGGGGTAGATACGCAGTATTTT.